The 25 T cell receptor beta chains presented below share a single source sample, sequenced in a study of T cell responses to AZD1222 COVID-19 vaccine. Generated by immunoSEQ multiplex PCR, the TCRdb table keeps only in-frame clones and is missing some. The repertoire holds some 150,000 clones, about 89% seen once, with 1.5% to 2% in the top ten. The sample in question was peripheral blood, obtained on day 0 of AZD1222 vaccination. Receptors originate from an adult in good health.

The table lists this clone with a count of one. The genes are TRBV2 and TRBJ1-5; the D is unclear. The CDR3 is made up of 17 amino acids. Trimming removed 7 bases from V and 2 bases from J, with 21 bases in between. The germline V gene has CDR1 SNHLY and CDR2 FYNNEI. This CDR3 reads CASTLVKGLAGNQPQHF. The CDR3 nucleotides are TGTGCCAGCACCCTGGTAAAGGGCCTAGCGGGCAATCAGCCCCAGCATTTT.

The J gene is TRBJ1-2, the V gene TRBV7-2; 8 nucleotides agree with TRBD1. Germline CDR1 reads SGHTA; CDR2 reads FQGNSA. The V and J ends lost 1 base and 6 bases, in that order; junction bases with no gene match: 16. There are 18 residues in the CDR3. Written as DNA, the CDR3 is TGTGCCAGCAGCTTAGTACTCGGGGGTCAGGGGGCGCCAGATGGCTACACCTTC. Translation gives CASSLVLGGQGAPDGYTF.

The chain uses TRBV19 and TRBJ1-5, with 7 nucleotides matching TRBD1. This CDR3 region has 13 residues. Germline CDR1 reads LNHDA; CDR2 reads SQIVND (reference sequence). V shed 7 bases and J 6 bases; nucleotides not matched to a gene: 6. The CDR3 coding sequence is TGTGCCAGTACCGACAGGGACTCTCAGCCCCAGCATTTT. It specifies CASTDRDSQPQHF.

V usage is TRBV11-2 and J usage is TRBJ1-3; 7 nucleotides agree with TRBD1. J lost 3 bases, V lost 6 bases, and 8 bases had no gene match. The CDR3 spans 15 residues. The germline gives CDR1 SGHAT, CDR2 FQNNGV. This chain's CDR3 is CASRPGQTFGNTIYF. The CDR3, as DNA: TGTGCCAGCAGACCGGGACAGACTTTTGGAAACACCATATATTTT.

This clone is a singleton in its sample. A junction boundary mismatches the germline segment, possibly from a read error. This CDR3 reads CASSPISRGQGADTQYF. CDR3 sequence (DNA): TGTGCTAGCAGTCCGATATCTAGGGGACAGGGGGCAGATACGCAGTATTTT. The rearrangement joins TRBV7-7 to TRBJ2-3; 11 bases map to TRBD1. Germline V gene data show CDR1 as SSHAT and CDR2 as FNYEAQ (reference sequence). The CDR3 covers 17 residues.

The chain has TRBV24-1 and TRBJ1-4; tentatively, D is TRBD1 (5 bases). The germline V gene encodes CDR1 KGHDR and CDR2 SFDVKD. Trimming left V 3 bases short and J 8 bases short, with 12 bases between. The CDR3 is 14 amino acids. The CDR3 DNA follows: TGTGCCACCAGTGATATCAGGGTCGGCGAAAAACTGTTTTTT. This gives the protein CATSDIRVGEKLFF.

The chain links TRBV12-3 or TRBV12-4 to TRBJ1-1; no clear D gene. CDR3 length: 13 residues. Trimming left V 1 base short and J 3 bases short, with 6 bases between. The CDR3 spells CASSLERHTEAFF. The CDR3 DNA is TGTGCCAGCAGTTTAGAGCGGCACACTGAAGCTTTCTTT.

The DNA for the CDR3 is TGTGCCAGCAGTTTACCCTACCGGGACTACCTCTACAATGAGCAGTTCTTC. Encoded protein: CASSLPYRDYLYNEQFF. The chain uses TRBV28 and TRBJ2-1, with TRBD2 matching 7 bases. The junction had 10 bases not matched to a gene; V was cut back by 2 bases and J by 3 bases. The germline gives CDR1 MDHEN, CDR2 SYDVKM. This CDR3 has 17 residues. Variable domain in full (rest from reference TRBV28 and TRBJ2-1): DVKVTQSSRYLVKRTGEKVFLECVQDMDHENMFWYRQDPGLGLRLIYFSYDVKMKEKGDIPEGYSVSREKKERFSLILESASTNQTSMYLCASSLPYRDYLYNEQFFGPGTRLTVL.

The V call is TRBV28, the J call TRBJ1-5, with D tentatively TRBD1 (5 bases). Per germline, CDR1 MDHEN and CDR2 SYDVKM. This CDR3 has 17 amino acids. The V and J ends lost 0 bases and 2 bases respectively, with 14 bases between them. The CDR3 loop reads CASSLWVGQGGNQPQHF. CDR3 DNA sequence: TGTGCCAGCAGTTTATGGGTGGGGCAGGGTGGCAATCAGCCCCAGCATTTT. Full variable domain (missing parts from reference TRBV28 and TRBJ1-5): DVKVTQSSRYLVKRTGEKVFLECVQDMDHENMFWYRQDPGLGLRLIYFSYDVKMKEKGDIPEGYSVSREKKERFSLILESASTNQTSMYLCASSLWVGQGGNQPQHFGDGTRLSIL.

This clone occurred once. V and J are TRBV19 and TRBJ1-1; D is perhaps TRBD1 (6 bases). The V gene's germline CDR1 is LNHDA and CDR2 SQIVND (reference sequence). The CDR3 contains 14 residues. Trimming removed 11 bases at V and 4 bases at J, with 20 bases between. The CDR3 region has the DNA TGTGCCTGCAGCACGGGGGGCGTCGGCACTGAAGCTTTCTTT. Amino acids: CACSTGGVGTEAFF.

The J gene is TRBJ2-5, the V gene TRBV30; TRBD2 matches at 9 bases. This CDR3 comprises 14 residues. The germline V gene has CDR1 GTSNPN and CDR2 SVGIG (reference sequence). Trimming cost V 0 bases and J 5 bases; bases outside gene matches: 4. This CDR3 reads CAWSVAGGTETQYF. DNA of the CDR3: TGTGCCTGGAGTGTCGCGGGGGGGACGGAGACCCAGTACTTC.

CDR3 residues: CASSLQNTGELFF. CDR3 coding DNA: TGTGCCAGCAGTTTACAGAACACCGGGGAGCTGTTTTTT. The genes are TRBV28 and TRBJ2-2; D unclear. Germline V gives CDR1 MDHEN, CDR2 SYDVKM. This CDR3 has 13 residues. The V end lost 2 bases, the J end lost 1 base, and 2 bases lay between the germline ends.

The rearrangement uses TRBV4-2 and TRBJ2-3; TRBD2 agrees at 9 bases. The CDR3 is 15 amino acids. CDR1 is LGHNA and CDR2 is YNFKEQ in the germline V gene. Trimming at V came to 6 bases and at J to 0 bases, leaving 4 bases not matched to a gene. CDR3 residues: CASSRTSASTDTQYF. CDR3 DNA sequence: TGTGCCAGCAGTCGGACTAGCGCCAGCACAGATACGCAGTATTTT.

The J gene is TRBJ2-2, the V gene TRBV7-8; D possibly corresponds to TRBD2 (5 bases). Trimming removed 1 base at V and 7 bases at J, with 10 bases between. The CDR3 is 14 amino acids. Germline CDR1 SGHVS, CDR2 FQNEAQ. CDR3: CASSLVARDGELFF. The DNA of the CDR3 is TGTGCCAGCAGCTTAGTGGCGAGGGACGGGGAGCTGTTTTTT.

This sequence joins TRBV6-5 and TRBJ2-5; TRBD1 aligns across 7 bases. V dropped 2 bases and J dropped 1; count of bases not matched to a gene: 4. CDR3 length equals 15 residues. Germline CDR1 reads MNHEY; CDR2 reads SVGAGI. The DNA of the CDR3 is TGTGCCAGCAGTTACAAGGGGGCCACCCAAGAGACCCAGTACTTC. Its translation is CASSYKGATQETQYF.

This clone was seen once. The V gene is TRBV28, the J gene TRBJ1-4; maybe TRBD1 (5 bases). V shed 7 bases and J shed 8 bases, with 17 bases lying between them. The germline gives CDR1 MDHEN, CDR2 SYDVKM. CDR3 length: 14 residues. The CDR3: CASITPGRGEKLFF. As DNA, the CDR3 is TGTGCCAGCATCACCCCCGGGAGGGGAGAAAAACTGTTTTTT.

This clone was seen just once. V usage is TRBV6-6 and J usage is TRBJ2-2; 8 bases agree with TRBD2. V trimming: 10 bases; J trimming: 1 base; junction bases outside the gene matches: 8. The CDR3 is 15 residues long. Germline lookup yields CDR1 MNHNY and CDR2 SVGAGI (reference sequence). The CDR3 spells CATRGAGGNTGELFF. The CDR3 DNA reads TGTGCCACCCGAGGTGCGGGAGGGAACACCGGGGAGCTGTTTTTT.

The chain uses TRBV4-1 and TRBJ2-3; 9 bases line up with TRBD1. Looked up from germline, CDR1 is MGHRA and CDR2 is YSYEKL. The CDR3 spans 14 residues. J gave up 6 bases and V 4 bases, and 5 bases lay outside the gene matches. CDR3 residues: CASSPTGGWDTQYF. The CDR3 DNA reads TGCGCCAGCAGCCCCACAGGGGGCTGGGATACGCAGTATTTT.

The chain links TRBV4-2 to TRBJ1-5, with TRBD1 matching over 8 bases. Per germline, CDR1 LGHNA and CDR2 YNFKEQ. The CDR3 consists of 17 residues. Losses at the gene ends were 1 base for V and 4 bases for J; bases not matched to a gene: 9. This CDR3 is CASSQAQQGAHNQPQHF. The CDR3 bases are TGTGCCAGCAGCCAAGCTCAGCAGGGGGCCCATAATCAGCCCCAGCATTTT.

CDR3 residues: CASSLGQGSQPQHF. The CDR3 DNA sequence: TGTGCCAGCAGCTTAGGACAGGGCAGTCAGCCCCAGCATTTT. The chain employs TRBV7-8 and TRBJ1-5, with 7 bases fitting TRBD1. V gave up 1 base and J gave up 6 bases; unmatched junction bases: 3. This CDR3 has 14 residues. In germline, CDR1 is SGHVS, CDR2 FQNEAQ.

The chain has TRBV11-2 and TRBJ2-7, with 11 nucleotides matching TRBD1. Trimming at V came to 2 bases and at J to 2 bases, leaving 5 bases not matched to a gene. The CDR3 consists of 16 residues. Per the germline V gene, CDR1 is SGHAT and CDR2 is FQNNGV. The CDR3 DNA reads as TGTGCCAGCAGCTTAAGGGGACAGGGGGGGGCCTACGAGCAGTACTTC. Protein: CASSLRGQGGAYEQYF.

The V and J genes are TRBV9 and TRBJ1-4, with D tentatively TRBD1 (6 bases). CDR1 is SGDLS, CDR2 YYNGEE, per germline. The CDR3 is 12 amino acids. For the CDR3, the DNA is TGTGCTCAAAGTACAGAAGGGGGAAAACTGTTTTTT. Its protein is CAQSTEGGKLFF.

This clone appeared once. This chain joins TRBV4-1 and TRBJ1-5; D is unresolved. The CDR3 consists of 13 residues. V was cut by 1 base and J by 11 bases, with 12 bases left in between. Germline loops: CDR1 MGHRA, CDR2 YSYEKL. CDR3 loop: CASSQAILDTQHF. CDR3 in DNA: TGCGCCAGCAGCCAAGCCATCCTTGACACCCAGCATTTT.

This rearrangement joins TRBV6-1 to TRBJ1-3; 7 positions agree with TRBD1. Looked up from germline, CDR1 is MNHNS and CDR2 is SASEGT. V was clipped by 4 bases and J by 0 bases; unmatched bases: 9. This CDR3 has 17 residues. In nucleotides, the CDR3 is TGTGCCAGCAGTGGGGGACAGCCTTCCCACTCTGGAAACACCATATATTTT. Its translation: CASSGGQPSHSGNTIYF.

The rearrangement uses TRBV28 and TRBJ1-6; TRBD1 agrees at 8 bases. The CDR3 covers 13 residues. V trimming: 4 bases; J trimming: 10 bases; junction bases outside the gene matches: 3. Germline lookup yields CDR1 MDHEN and CDR2 SYDVKM. The CDR3: CASSSGGESPLHF. The CDR3 DNA sequence: TGTGCCAGCAGTTCAGGGGGCGAGTCACCCCTCCACTTT.